This TCR beta chain was documented in a study of molecular identifiers for immune sequencing clone quantification. In the study overall: In replicates, RNA taken from approximately 22,000 or 94,000 naive CD8 cells was divided five ways, and four portions underwent sequencing. General study findings and limits: For effector cells, clones above 20 RNA copies held over 99% of molecules; for naive cells, under 1%.

Using 10%, 30% or 50% RNA, naive CD8 libraries were derived from approximately 20,000 to 1,000,000 sorted cells. Sorting isolated naive CD8 T cells as CD8+CD4-CCR7+CD45RA+ events. One entry per CDR3 protein, called by TCRdb with MiXCR from the PCR reads. The sample lists around 460,000 distinct CDR3 sequences, about 22% occurring once. The CDR3 runs 15 residues. V trimming: 4 bases; J trimming: 0 bases; junction bases outside the gene matches: 4. The germline V gene encodes CDR1 SGHKS and CDR2 YYEKEE (reference sequence). This clonotype has a count of ten or more. What it recognizes is unknown. Sequencing was performed on naive CD8+ T cells from blood, with Jurkat cell RNA spiked in. Specified subset: FACS-sorted CD8+CD4-CCR7+CD45RA+ naive T cells. The J gene is TRBJ2-3, the V gene TRBV5-5; 8 bases fit TRBD1. The sequence was collected from a human donor in good health. Some libraries in this study had Jurkat cell RNA spiked in. The CDR3 DNA reads as TGTGCCAGCAGCCGAGGACAGGGCAGCACAGATACGCAGTATTTT. It encodes CASSRGQGSTDTQYF.